A selection of T cell receptor beta chains follows, all from one sample in a study of T-cell memory formation after mild COVID-19. TCRdb redid the calling of the 5' RACE reads with MiXCR, one entry per CDR3 protein. The sample shows hundreds of thousands of distinct CDR3 sequences, 15% to 20% of them seen only once. The sample consisted of PBMCs or a T cell subset sorted from them (not recorded which). These receptors were collected from an adult woman who had mild COVID-19 (a few samples of this study predate the infection). Cell type and time point are not known. CDR3s include the opening cysteine and the closing phenylalanine or tryptophan. The D gene is left open where the match is weak. Not all rows give a size; the values are once, few, many and, for expanded clones, a class.

size,J,V,D,CDR3,DNA
.,TRBJ2-1,TRBV20-1,.,CSASVATRANEQFF,TGCAGTGCTAGCGTCGCGACACGTGCCAATGAGCAGTTCTTC
.,TRBJ1-5,TRBV30,.,CAWSLQGVQPQHF,TGTGCCTGGAGTCTTCAGGGTGTCCAGCCCCAGCATTTT
.,TRBJ2-1,TRBV28,TRBD2,CASSAGGGEYNEQFF,TGTGCCAGCAGTGCCGGCGGGGGGGAATACAATGAGCAGTTCTTC
few,TRBJ2-7,TRBV5-4,TRBD1,CASSNRQGKSYEQYF,TGTGCCAGCAGCAACCGACAGGGAAAGTCCTACGAGCAGTACTTC
.,TRBJ1-2,TRBV20-1,.,CSARGGLNYGYTF,TGCAGTGCTAGAGGGGGTCTAAACTATGGCTACACCTTC
.,TRBJ2-1,TRBV7-8,.,CASSSAPSSYNEQFF,TGTGCCAGCAGCTCGGCCCCGAGCTCCTACAATGAGCAGTTCTTC
few,TRBJ2-1,TRBV13,TRBD1,CASSSGQLYNEQFF,TGTGCCAGCAGCTCGGGACAGCTATACAATGAGCAGTTCTTC
few,TRBJ2-7,TRBV2,.,CASSSPGLSYEQYF,TGTGCCAGCAGTTCCCCGGGGCTCTCCTACGAGCAGTACTTC
many,TRBJ2-2,TRBV5-1,TRBD2,CASRASLSLAGGLTGELFF,TGCGCCAGTAGAGCCTCCCTTTCACTAGCGGGAGGGCTCACCGGGGAGCTGTTTTTT
few,TRBJ1-2,TRBV15,.,CATSRESAGAGYTF,TGTGCCACCAGCAGAGAAAGCGCGGGAGCTGGCTACACCTTC
.,TRBJ2-7,TRBV14,.,CASSGGRGLYEQYF,TGTGCCAGCAGCGGAGGGAGGGGGCTCTACGAGCAGTACTTC
few,TRBJ2-7,TRBV6-2/TRBV6-3,.,CASSYLDSSYEQYF,TGTGCCAGCAGTTATTTGGACAGCTCCTACGAGCAGTACTTC
.,TRBJ1-5,TRBV27,.,CASFPNQPQHF,TGTGCCAGTTTTCCCAATCAGCCCCAGCATTTT
few,TRBJ1-2,TRBV7-9,.,CASSPPVAGLSGYTF,TGTGCCAGCAGCCCCCCGGTCGCAGGGTTAAGTGGCTACACCTTC
.,TRBJ2-3,TRBV7-8,TRBD2,CASSYTLAGGPDTQYF,TGTGCCAGCAGCTACACCCTAGCGGGGGGGCCGGATACGCAGTATTTT
.,TRBJ2-1,TRBV9,.,CASSVATNPYNEQFF,TGTGCCAGCAGCGTAGCAACTAACCCCTACAATGAGCAGTTCTTC
few,TRBJ2-6,TRBV5-1,.,CASSLAPMSSGANVLTF,TGCGCCAGCAGCTTGGCACCGATGAGCTCTGGGGCCAACGTCCTGACTTTC
many,TRBJ2-5,TRBV5-4,.,CASRKGRDEKETQYF,TGTGCCAGCAGGAAAGGCCGGGACGAAAAAGAGACCCAGTACTTC
few,TRBJ1-2,TRBV12-3/TRBV12-4,.,CASSLSHLTNYGYTF,TGTGCCAGCAGTTTAAGTCACCTAACTAACTATGGCTACACCTTC
few,TRBJ2-7,TRBV2,.,CASSERLGSYEQYF,TGTGCCAGCAGTGAAAGGTTAGGGTCCTACGAGCAGTACTTC
.,TRBJ2-7,TRBV7-6,.,CASSSWPLGRATYEQYF,TGTGCCAGCAGCTCGTGGCCGCTGGGGCGGGCGACCTACGAGCAGTACTTC
once,TRBJ2-3,TRBV18,.,CASSPGTFLGDTQYF,TGTGCCAGCTCACCGGGGACCTTTCTTGGAGATACGCAGTATTTT
.,TRBJ2-1,TRBV3-1,.,CASSPPGEYYNEQFF,TGTGCCAGCAGCCCGCCCGGGGAATATTACAATGAGCAGTTCTTC